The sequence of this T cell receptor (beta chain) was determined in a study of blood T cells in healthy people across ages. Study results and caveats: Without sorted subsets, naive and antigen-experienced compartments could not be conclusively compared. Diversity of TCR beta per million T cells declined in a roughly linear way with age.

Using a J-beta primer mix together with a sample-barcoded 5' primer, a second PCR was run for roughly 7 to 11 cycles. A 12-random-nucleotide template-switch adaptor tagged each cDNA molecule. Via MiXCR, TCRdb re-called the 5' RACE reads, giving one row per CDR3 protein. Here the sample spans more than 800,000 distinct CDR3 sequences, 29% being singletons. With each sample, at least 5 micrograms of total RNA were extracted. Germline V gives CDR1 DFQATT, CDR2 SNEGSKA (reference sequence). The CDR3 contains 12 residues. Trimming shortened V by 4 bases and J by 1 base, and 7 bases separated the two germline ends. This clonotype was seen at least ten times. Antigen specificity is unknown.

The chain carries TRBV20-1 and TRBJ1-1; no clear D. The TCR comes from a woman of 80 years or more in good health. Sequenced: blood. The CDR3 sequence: CSAIGGNTEAFF. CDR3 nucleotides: TGCAGTGCTATTGGAGGGAACACTGAAGCTTTCTTT.